The T cell receptor beta chain described here comes from a study of T-cell reconstitution after alpha-beta-depleted transplantation in children. Whole-study results and caveats: A year post-transplant, T-cell counts and diversity derived mostly from newly produced T cells. Expanded graft clones, several hundred of them, were reportedly the source of alpha-beta T cells about two months after transplant.

This clonotype was seen a few times. The antigen is undetermined. During its preparation, the TCRbeta library received unique molecular identifiers. MiXCR, applied by TCRdb to the PCR reads, yields one record per CDR3 protein. The data contain 700,000 or so distinct CDR3 sequences, around 12% of them singletons. The V and J ends lost 4 bases and 3 bases respectively, with 11 bases between them. Germline assignment: CDR1 SGHRS and CDR2 YFSETQ. CDR3 length: 15 amino acids. Here the sequenced sample was PBMCs, taken before TCRalphabeta/CD19-depleted stem cell transplant. This chain connects TRBV5-1 to TRBJ2-6; possible D gene TRBD1, 6 bases. This receptor was identified in a girl aged 2 to 10 with congenital amegakaryocytic thrombocytopenia, due to receive a stem cell transplant. CDR3 in DNA: TGCGCCAGCAGCCCAAGGGGGATTGGGGCCAACGTCCTGACTTTC. It codes for CASSPRGIGANVLTF.